This passage covers 29 T cell receptor beta chains from one sample sequenced in a study of blood T cell repertoires in COVID-19. TCRdb's table, derived via immunoSEQ multiplex PCR, lists solely in-frame clones and lacks some. The sample includes approximately 240,000 clones, around 85% of them seen just once. Sequenced material: PBMCs or T cells enriched from blood (not recorded which). These receptors came from a woman aged 45 to 65 in a cohort exposed to, infected with or recovered from COVID-19 (not recorded which).

The gene calls are TRBV5-4 and TRBJ1-6; 11 nucleotides line up with TRBD1. The V gene's germline CDR1 is SGHNT and CDR2 YYREEE (reference sequence). The CDR3 extends over 17 amino acids. The J segment lost 7 bases and the V segment lost 0 bases, leaving 6 bases of the junction unmatched. CDR3 loop: CASSLVGQGARNSPLHF. The CDR3, as DNA: TGTGCCAGCAGCTTGGTCGGACAGGGGGCGAGGAATTCACCCCTCCACTTT.

The sample holds one count of this clone. The chain links TRBV5-1 to TRBJ2-3; D is possibly TRBD2 (6 bases). Germline V gene lookup returns CDR1 SGHRS and CDR2 YFSETQ. Trimming removed 6 bases from V and 2 bases from J, with 13 bases in between. The CDR3 sequence is 14 residues long. CDR3 region: CASNRGRFTDTQYF. The CDR3 DNA follows: TGCGCCAGCAACCGGGGGAGGTTCACAGATACGCAGTATTTT.

This clone was seen once. The V gene is TRBV18, the J gene TRBJ2-5; 9 bases align to TRBD1. Germline trimming cut 5 bases from V and 5 bases from J; bases unmatched to any gene: 6. Germline-derived CDR1 and CDR2 are KGHSH and LQKENI. This CDR3 region has 14 residues. For the CDR3, the DNA is TGTGCCAGCTCAGGCAGGACAGGGGAGGAGACCCAGTACTTC. Translation gives CASSGRTGEETQYF. Supplemented by reference TRBV18 and TRBJ2-5, the full variable domain reads NAGVMQNPRHLVRRRGQEARLRCSPMKGHSHVYWYRQLPEEGLKFMVYLQKENIIDESGMPKERFSAEFPKEGPSILRIQQVVRGDSAAYFCASSGRTGEETQYFGPGTRLLVL.

The V gene is TRBV5-6, the J gene TRBJ2-1; D unresolved. The length of the CDR3 is 17 residues. Trimming left V 2 bases short and J 5 bases short, with 20 bases between. CDR1 and CDR2 from the germline V gene are SGHDT and YYEEEE. Here the CDR3 reads CASSFFVPIQTNNEQFF. The CDR3, as DNA: TGTGCCAGCAGCTTTTTCGTTCCCATACAGACCAACAATGAGCAGTTCTTC.

The chain has TRBV5-1 and TRBJ2-5; D is perhaps TRBD2 (7 bases). This CDR3 is 16 amino acids long. CDR1 SGHRS and CDR2 YFSETQ come from the germline V gene. V lost 4 bases and J lost 1, with 17 bases in between. The CDR3: CASSPLGRGPQETQYF. DNA of the CDR3: TGCGCCAGCAGCCCCTTAGGGCGGGGGCCCCAAGAGACCCAGTACTTC.

The V and J genes are TRBV2 and TRBJ2-5, with 7 positions matching TRBD1. This CDR3 is built from 15 residues. V lost 6 bases, J lost 4 bases, and 11 bases stayed unmatched. Germline CDR1 and CDR2: SNHLY and FYNNEI. Written as DNA, the CDR3 is TGTGCCAGCAGCACAGGGGCAGGTGGGCGAGAGACCCAGTACTTC. Translation: CASSTGAGGRETQYF.

The sample holds a few counts of this clone. The chain is built from TRBV4-2 and TRBJ1-2; D remains unclear. V was shortened by 0 bases and J by 8 bases, with 13 bases between the two germline ends. Germline CDR1 is LGHNA and CDR2 is YNFKEQ. The CDR3 loop spans 14 amino acids. The CDR3 bases are TGTGCCAGCAGCCAAGATCGCTTCGGGGTGGGCTACACCTTC. Translation: CASSQDRFGVGYTF.

The chain couples TRBV5-6 to TRBJ1-1, with D tentatively TRBD1 (5 bases). This CDR3 region has 17 residues. From germline, CDR1 is SGHDT and CDR2 YYEEEE. V gave up 4 bases and J gave up 0 bases, with 19 bases separating them. CDR3 bases: TGTGCCAGCAGCCCATACGACAGTTTCAACATGAACACTGAAGCTTTCTTT. It is translated as CASSPYDSFNMNTEAFF. The whole variable domain, filled in from reference TRBV5-6 and TRBJ1-1, reads DAGVTQSPTHLIKTRGQQVTLRCSPKSGHDTVSWYQQALGQGPQFIFQYYEEEERQRGNFPDRFSGHQFPNYSSELNVNALLLGDSALYLCASSPYDSFNMNTEAFFGQGTRLTVV.

This sequence joins TRBV5-1 and TRBJ1-3, with D hard to call. This CDR3 has 15 amino acids. CDR1 and CDR2 from the germline V gene are SGHRS and YFSETQ. The V gene lost 0 bases and the J gene lost 4 bases, with 11 bases spanning the gap. The CDR3 nucleotides read TGCGCCAGCAGCTTGGACGCAATCGAGGGAAACACCATATATTTT. As protein: CASSLDAIEGNTIYF.

The J gene is TRBJ2-5, the V gene TRBV7-2, with TRBD2 matching over 7 bases. V gave up 5 bases and J gave up 4 bases; unmatched junction bases: 13. Germline CDR1 reads SGHTA; CDR2 reads FQGNSA. The CDR3 contains 16 residues. This CDR3 reads CASSPSVAGIRETQYF. CDR3 bases: TGTGCCAGCAGCCCTAGCGTAGCGGGTATTAGAGAGACCCAGTACTTC.

The rearrangement joins TRBV20-1 to TRBJ1-3; D is perhaps TRBD1 (5 bases). Trimming shortened V by 3 bases and J by 3 bases, and 24 bases separated the two germline ends. CDR1 DFQATT and CDR2 SNEGSKA come from the germline V gene (reference sequence). The CDR3 covers 18 residues. CDR3 amino acids: CSASPTAGGAGFGNTIYF. DNA for the CDR3: TGCAGTGCTAGTCCTACAGCGGGTGGGGCCGGATTTGGAAACACCATATATTTT.

The J gene is TRBJ1-5, the V gene TRBV2, with unresolved D. V was shortened by 4 bases and J by 4 bases, with 11 bases between the two germline ends. The CDR3 totals 14 residues. Germline-derived CDR1 and CDR2 are SNHLY and FYNNEI. The CDR3, as DNA: TGTGCCAGCAGTGGGAGGGTAGGGAATCAGCCCCAGCATTTT. It specifies CASSGRVGNQPQHF.

This chain links TRBV4-2 with TRBJ2-3, with 9 positions matching TRBD1. Germline CDR1 and CDR2: LGHNA and YNFKEQ. The V segment lost 2 bases and the J segment 1 base; nucleotides outside the gene matches: 7. CDR3 size: 17 residues. The CDR3 DNA is TGTGCCAGCAGCCAAAAACAGGGGGCGGGGGGCACAGATACGCAGTATTTT. Amino acid sequence: CASSQKQGAGGTDTQYF.

This chain joins TRBV7-9 and TRBJ2-2; D might be TRBD1 (5 bases). The CDR3 is 15 residues long. Germline assignment: CDR1 SEHNR and CDR2 FQNEAQ (reference sequence). The germline V and J ends were trimmed by 2 bases and 8 bases, with 15 bases remaining between them. DNA for the CDR3: TGTGCCAGCAGCTTATCAGGGCCGACGAGAGGGGAGCTGTTTTTT. It yields the protein CASSLSGPTRGELFF.

CDR3 bases: TGTGCCTGGAGTGTACCAGGGACAGGGGGCTTGTATGGCTACACCTTC. As protein: CAWSVPGTGGLYGYTF. The V and J genes are TRBV30 and TRBJ1-2, with 12 bases aligning to TRBD1. Germline CDR1 GTSNPN, CDR2 SVGIG (reference sequence). The V segment lost 0 bases and the J segment 5 bases; nucleotides outside the gene matches: 7. CDR3 length equals 16 residues.

The CDR3 region has the DNA TGTGCCAGCAGCCAAGACCCCCAGGGGAGCACATCACCCCTCCACTTT. Translation: CASSQDPQGSTSPLHF. V usage is TRBV4-2 and J usage is TRBJ1-6, with D possibly being TRBD1 (6 bases). V was trimmed by 0 bases and J by 10 bases, leaving 16 bases between them. Per germline, CDR1 LGHNA and CDR2 YNFKEQ. The CDR3 is 16 residues long.

The chain recombines TRBV5-4 with TRBJ2-5; 14 positions agree with TRBD2. Germline lookup yields CDR1 SGHNT and CDR2 YYREEE (reference sequence). The ends lost 4 bases at V and 4 bases at J; junction bases unmatched: 3. This CDR3 is 15 amino acids long. The CDR3 nucleotides are TGTGCCAGCAGCACGGGACTAGCGGGGGCAGAGACCCAGTACTTC. Its protein product is CASSTGLAGAETQYF. The full variable domain, rest sourced from reference TRBV5-4 and TRBJ2-5, is ETGVTQSPTHLIKTRGQQVTLRCSSQSGHNTVSWYQQALGQGPQFIFQYYREEENGRGNFPPRFSGLQFPNYSSELNVNALELDDSALYLCASSTGLAGAETQYFGPGTRLLVL.

The CDR3 sequence: CSASRQGPTNQPQHF. The CDR3, as DNA: TGCAGTGCCAGTAGACAGGGGCCAACCAATCAGCCCCAGCATTTT. This chain uses TRBV20-1 with TRBJ1-5; 8 bases line up with TRBD1. CDR3 size: 15 residues. Trimming removed 6 bases from V and 3 bases from J; junction bases left unmatched: 10. Germline values: CDR1 DFQATT, CDR2 SNEGSKA (reference sequence).

This sequence joins TRBV10-2 and TRBJ2-1, with 9 bases lining up with TRBD2. Trimming removed 3 bases from V and 3 bases from J; junction bases left unmatched: 6. Germline V gene data show CDR1 as WSHSY and CDR2 as SAAADI. This CDR3 is built from 16 residues. The CDR3 DNA is TGCGCCAGCAGTGATGGGGGACTAGCACACTACAATGAGCAGTTCTTC. Encoded protein: CASSDGGLAHYNEQFF.

This clone was counted once. The chain uses TRBV27 and TRBJ1-2; 7 nucleotides line up with TRBD1. CDR1 and CDR2 from the germline V gene are MNHEY and SMNVEV (reference sequence). This CDR3 is built from 16 residues. Trimming cost V 10 bases and J 2 bases; bases outside gene matches: 16. The CDR3 loop is CATRIKGDSSNYGYTF. Here the CDR3 DNA reads TGTGCCACCCGAATTAAGGGGGACAGCTCGAACTATGGCTACACCTTC.

This clone is a singleton in its sample. The J gene is TRBJ1-1, the V gene TRBV28; 12 bases align to TRBD1. The CDR3 consists of 14 residues. V shed 6 bases and J 5 bases; nucleotides not matched to a gene: 4. The V gene's germline CDR1 is MDHEN and CDR2 SYDVKM. The CDR3 loop is CASRGTGGKTEAFF. The DNA of the CDR3 is TGTGCCAGCAGGGGGACAGGGGGCAAGACTGAAGCTTTCTTT. Combining the CDR3 with reference TRBV28 and TRBJ1-1 gives the whole variable domain DVKVTQSSRYLVKRTGEKVFLECVQDMDHENMFWYRQDPGLGLRLIYFSYDVKMKEKGDIPEGYSVSREKKERFSLILESASTNQTSMYLCASRGTGGKTEAFFGQGTRLTVV.

The chain joins TRBV5-1 to TRBJ1-1; D may be TRBD1 (5 bases). Germline V lookup: CDR1 SGHRS, CDR2 YFSETQ. Trimming took off 7 bases at V and 1 base at J, with 14 bases between the two ends. The CDR3 has 14 residues. The CDR3 DNA sequence: TGCGCCAGCCGGAGGGGAGGAGAGAACACTGAAGCTTTCTTT. Amino acid sequence: CASRRGGENTEAFF.

V usage is TRBV7-2 and J usage is TRBJ1-5; D might be TRBD1 (6 bases). The CDR3 length is 16 residues. Germline lookup yields CDR1 SGHTA and CDR2 FQGNSA. Deletions cut 4 bases from V and 3 bases from J, with 16 bases between. The CDR3 here is CASSSGTPGDNQPQHF. The CDR3 DNA follows: TGTGCCAGCAGCTCAGGGACCCCAGGGGACAATCAGCCCCAGCATTTT.

The chain carries TRBV4-1 and TRBJ1-3, with D possibly TRBD1 on 5 matching bases. The CDR3 totals 15 residues. Trimming cost V 1 base and J 2 bases, with 9 bases left between them. Germline V CDR1 and CDR2: MGHRA, YSYEKL. CDR3 sequence (DNA): TGCGCCAGCAGCCAAGGGGGGAGGGCTGGAAACACCATATATTTT. Its translation is CASSQGGRAGNTIYF.

The V call is TRBV9, the J call TRBJ2-1; TRBD1 aligns across 10 bases. The CDR3 length is 15 residues. Per the germline V gene, CDR1 is SGDLS and CDR2 is YYNGEE. Trimming cost V 0 bases and J 3 bases; bases outside gene matches: 0. The CDR3: CASSVGDRGYNEQFF. CDR3 DNA: TGTGCCAGCAGCGTAGGGGACAGGGGCTACAATGAGCAGTTCTTC.

In its sample, this clone was seen once. The genes are TRBV19 and TRBJ2-3; 7 bases are shared with TRBD1. This CDR3 contains 14 residues. CDR1 LNHDA and CDR2 SQIVND come from the germline V gene (reference sequence). Trimming took 5 bases from V and 2 from J; bases not matched to a gene: 4. Here the CDR3 reads CASSSGGYTDTQYF. The CDR3 nucleotides read TGTGCCAGTAGTTCAGGGGGATACACAGATACGCAGTATTTT.

The rearrangement uses TRBV5-1 and TRBJ2-3, with D possibly matching TRBD2 (6 bases). CDR1 is SGHRS, CDR2 YFSETQ, per germline. V was trimmed by 0 bases and J by 2 bases, leaving 13 bases between them. This CDR3 has 16 amino acids. The CDR3 coding sequence is TGCGCCAGCAGCTTGGGAGCGCGGGGAAACACAGATACGCAGTATTTT. Encoded protein: CASSLGARGNTDTQYF.

This clone has at least ten counts. This chain connects TRBV10-1 to TRBJ1-1; 8 bases align to TRBD1. The germline V gene encodes CDR1 WNHNN and CDR2 SYGVQD (reference sequence). Unmatched junction bases numbered 1, after V lost 4 bases and J lost 3 bases. The CDR3 length is 13 residues. CDR3 nucleotide sequence: TGCGCCAGCAGTGGACAGGGGTACACTGAAGCTTTCTTT. It encodes CASSGQGYTEAFF.

This chain connects TRBV12-3 or TRBV12-4 to TRBJ2-5; tentatively, D is TRBD2 (5 bases). The CDR3 extends over 12 amino acids. V lost 6 bases to trimming and J lost 4 bases, with 9 bases between them. Written as DNA, the CDR3 is TGTGCCAGCAGCAGACTACGAGAGACCCAGTACTTC. Its translation is CASSRLRETQYF.